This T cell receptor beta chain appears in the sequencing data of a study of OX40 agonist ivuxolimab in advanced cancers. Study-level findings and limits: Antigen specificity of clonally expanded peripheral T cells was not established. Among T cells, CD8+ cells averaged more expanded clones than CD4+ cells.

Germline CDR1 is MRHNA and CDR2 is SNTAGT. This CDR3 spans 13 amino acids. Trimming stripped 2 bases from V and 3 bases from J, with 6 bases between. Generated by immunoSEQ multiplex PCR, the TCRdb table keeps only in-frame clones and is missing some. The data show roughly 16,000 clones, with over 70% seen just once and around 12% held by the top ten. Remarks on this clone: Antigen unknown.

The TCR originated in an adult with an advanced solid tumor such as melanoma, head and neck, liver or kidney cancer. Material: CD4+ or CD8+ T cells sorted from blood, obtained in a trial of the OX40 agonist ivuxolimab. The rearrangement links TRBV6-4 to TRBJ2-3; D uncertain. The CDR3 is CASSDEATDTQYF. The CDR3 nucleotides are TGTGCCAGCAGTGACGAAGCAACAGATACGCAGTATTTT.